A single T cell receptor (beta chain) is shown here with its context. Its antigen remains unidentified. Mismatch with germline at one junction end may stem from a read error. The CDR3 is 12 residues long. The germline V gene has CDR1 SEHNR and CDR2 FQNEAQ (reference sequence). These data come from a study of long-term antiretroviral therapy in people with HIV. Points from the study as a whole: HIV repertoires spanned tighter CDR3 length ranges than controls did. Clonal populations expanded prior to ART predominated within the repertoire at all time points.

Researchers report immunoSEQ v3.0 was run at survey level. TCRdb keeps only in-frame clones here, not all; method: immunoSEQ multiplex PCR. The sample has about 20,000 clones, less than 95% seen once; the top ten hold roughly 9.8%. The receptor was isolated from a woman between 25 and 40 years old with HIV. This specimen was unsorted PBMCs, taken about 4.1 years before starting antiretroviral therapy. This rearrangement joins TRBV7-9 to TRBJ1-5; 7 nucleotides line up with TRBD1. CDR3 loop: CASSFTGTEEVF. The DNA of the CDR3 is TGTGCCAGCAGCTTCACCGGGACAGAGGAAGTTTTT.